The sample holds a few counts of the clone carrying this TCR beta chain. The data are from a study of T-cell reconstitution after alpha-beta-depleted transplantation in children. The authors prepared the TCRbeta library with unique molecular identifiers. TCRdb re-called the PCR reads with MiXCR, one entry per CDR3 protein. The table has roughly 220,000 distinct CDR3 sequences, around 12% seen once; the top ten hold roughly 2.6%. There are 16 residues in the CDR3. The ends were cut back, 0 bases at V and 5 bases at J, with 18 bases in the middle. Germline values: CDR1 SGHRS, CDR2 YFSETQ. This material consisted of PBMCs from the stem cell graft donor, taken from the stem cell graft. This sequence joins TRBV5-1 and TRBJ2-7; the D gene is possibly TRBD1 (5 bases). The receptor's source is a human donor who donated a stem cell graft to a child with acute lymphoblastic leukemia. The CDR3 DNA is TGCGCCAGCAGCTTGGCCTTTTCAGGGCGGACCCACGAGCAGTACTTC. This gives the protein CASSLAFSGRTHEQYF.